This is a list of T cell receptor beta chains from one sample in a study of control samples from healthy donors and cancer patients. The assay was immunoSEQ multiplex PCR, and TCRdb's table has in-frame clones only and misses some. The sample has some 220,000 clones, 85% to 95% seen once. Sequenced sample: blood. These receptors were collected from a man aged 45 to 65 in good health. The CDR3 runs from the conserved cysteine through the conserved F or W. The D gene is left open where the match is weak. Clone size appears in some rows only: once, few, many, or a class for an expanded clone.

V gene: TRBV21-1; J gene: TRBJ1-3; D gene: NA; clone size: NA; CDR3 DNA: TGTGCCATCCACCCAACTCCAGGGCGGCTCATGGGAAACACCATATATTTT; CDR3 protein: CAIHPTPGRLMGNTIYF
V gene: TRBV7-2; J gene: TRBJ2-7; D gene: NA; clone size: NA; CDR3 DNA: TGTGCCAGCAGCTTAAACGACAAGTCCTACGAGCAGTACTTC; CDR3 protein: CASSLNDKSYEQYF
V gene: TRBV5-1; J gene: TRBJ2-7; D gene: TRBD1; clone size: NA; CDR3 DNA: TGCGCCAGCAGCTTGAAACAGGGGGCTGAAGAGCAGTACTTC; CDR3 protein: CASSLKQGAEEQYF
V gene: TRBV6-1; J gene: TRBJ2-2; D gene: NA; clone size: NA; CDR3 DNA: TGTGCCAGCAGTGAACTAACCGGGGAGCTGTTTTTT; CDR3 protein: CASSELTGELFF
V gene: TRBV18; J gene: TRBJ2-3; D gene: TRBD1; clone size: NA; CDR3 DNA: TGTGCCAGCTCACCGTCACAGGGGCGTACAGATACGCAGTATTTT; CDR3 protein: CASSPSQGRTDTQYF
V gene: TRBV19; J gene: TRBJ1-1; D gene: NA; clone size: NA; CDR3 DNA: TGTGCCAGTAGTATTCGGGATAACACTGAAGCTTTCTTT; CDR3 protein: CASSIRDNTEAFF
V gene: TRBV3-1/TRBV3-2; J gene: TRBJ1-3; D gene: NA; clone size: NA; CDR3 DNA: TGTGCCAGCAGTCCGCAGGGGAACACCATATATTTT; CDR3 protein: CASSPQGNTIYF
V gene: TRBV19; J gene: TRBJ1-2; D gene: TRBD1; clone size: NA; CDR3 DNA: TGTGCCAGTACCCAGACGACAGGGATAGGCGGCTACACCTTC; CDR3 protein: CASTQTTGIGGYTF
V gene: TRBV15; J gene: TRBJ1-5; D gene: NA; clone size: NA; CDR3 DNA: TGTGCCACCAGCAGAGATTTAACAGGGTCACAGCCCCAGCATTTT; CDR3 protein: CATSRDLTGSQPQHF
V gene: TRBV6-5; J gene: TRBJ1-1; D gene: NA; clone size: NA; CDR3 DNA: TGTGCCAGCAGTAGGGTGTTCAGCACTGAAGCTTTCTTT; CDR3 protein: CASSRVFSTEAFF
V gene: TRBV12-3/TRBV12-4; J gene: TRBJ1-2; D gene: NA; clone size: NA; CDR3 DNA: TGTGCCAGCAGCCTTTCAGAGTTCTACACCTTC; CDR3 protein: CASSLSEFYTF
V gene: TRBV12-5; J gene: TRBJ1-1; D gene: NA; clone size: NA; CDR3 DNA: TGTGCTAACCCCCTACCGTTTCCAACCAACACTGAAGCTTTCTTT; CDR3 protein: CANPLPFPTNTEAFF
V gene: TRBV29-1; J gene: TRBJ1-5; D gene: NA; clone size: NA; CDR3 DNA: TGCAGCGCCGTTACGGGGATCGATCAGCCCCAGCATTTT; CDR3 protein: CSAVTGIDQPQHF
V gene: TRBV2; J gene: TRBJ2-1; D gene: NA; clone size: NA; CDR3 DNA: TGTGCCAGCATTACTGACCGAGACAATGAGCAGTTCTTC; CDR3 protein: CASITDRDNEQFF
V gene: TRBV15; J gene: TRBJ1-4; D gene: NA; clone size: once; CDR3 DNA: TGTGCCACCAGCAGAGATGGGGGGCTCGAAGAAAAACTGTTTTTT; CDR3 protein: CATSRDGGLEEKLFF
V gene: TRBV2; J gene: TRBJ1-4; D gene: NA; clone size: NA; CDR3 DNA: TGTGCCAGCAGCTTCGGTAGTTCCGAAAAACTGTTTTTT; CDR3 protein: CASSFGSSEKLFF
V gene: TRBV5-1; J gene: TRBJ2-5; D gene: TRBD1; clone size: NA; CDR3 DNA: TGCGCCAGCAGCGGACAGGGTCTTGGGGAGACCCAGTACTTC; CDR3 protein: CASSGQGLGETQYF
V gene: TRBV4-2; J gene: TRBJ2-1; D gene: TRBD1; clone size: NA; CDR3 DNA: TGTGCCAGCAGCCAAGTCCTCACAGGGGGCGAAGTAAATGAGCAGTTCTTC; CDR3 protein: CASSQVLTGGEVNEQFF
V gene: TRBV5-6; J gene: TRBJ1-2; D gene: TRBD1; clone size: NA; CDR3 DNA: TGTGCCAGCAGCTTACGCACAGGGGGAGTCACCTATGGCTACACCTTC; CDR3 protein: CASSLRTGGVTYGYTF
V gene: TRBV3-1/TRBV3-2; J gene: TRBJ2-5; D gene: TRBD1; clone size: NA; CDR3 DNA: TGTGCCAGCAGCCATAGGACAGGGGGTCCGGAGACCCAGTACTTC; CDR3 protein: CASSHRTGGPETQYF
V gene: TRBV9; J gene: TRBJ2-5; D gene: TRBD2; clone size: NA; CDR3 DNA: TGTGCCAGCAGCGTCTTCGGGGGGCAAGAGACCCAGTACTTC; CDR3 protein: CASSVFGGQETQYF
V gene: TRBV2; J gene: TRBJ1-6; D gene: NA; clone size: NA; CDR3 DNA: TGTGCCAGCAGGGGGGGACTGGGGAATTCACCCCTCCACTTT; CDR3 protein: CASRGGLGNSPLHF